This T cell receptor (beta chain) was captured in a study of shared clonotypes between healthy human individuals. Note on this clone: Antigen unknown.

Broader study findings: Among the subsets, naive ones generally showed larger estimated richness than memory ones.

Each PCR replicate from the sorted subsets contained 200 to 250 ng DNA, which is some 32,000 T cell genomes. In the study's own analysis: Quality scores were absent from the junction-only immunoSEQ sequences, so filtering differed. Repertoires were generated with immunoSEQ multiplex PCR, while TCRdb's copy carries only in-frame clones and drops some. The D gene and trimming were derived from the DNA, and the V and J assignments and clone size from that table. In the table there are 1,400,000 or so clones, around 98.5% of which are singletons. This sequence originates from a man younger than 40 in good health. The material sequenced was naive CD4+ T cells sorted from blood. This sample's subset: CD45RA+ positively selected.

CDR3 sequence reads: CASSLGGVVYEQYF. CDR3 nucleotide sequence: TGTGCCAGCAGCTTAGGTGGGGTGGTCTACGAGCAGTACTTC. The chain couples TRBV7-9 to TRBJ2-7; D gene uncertain. There are 14 residues in the CDR3. Trimming shortened V by 1 base and J by 3 bases, and 10 bases separated the two germline ends. Germline values: CDR1 SEHNR, CDR2 FQNEAQ (reference sequence).